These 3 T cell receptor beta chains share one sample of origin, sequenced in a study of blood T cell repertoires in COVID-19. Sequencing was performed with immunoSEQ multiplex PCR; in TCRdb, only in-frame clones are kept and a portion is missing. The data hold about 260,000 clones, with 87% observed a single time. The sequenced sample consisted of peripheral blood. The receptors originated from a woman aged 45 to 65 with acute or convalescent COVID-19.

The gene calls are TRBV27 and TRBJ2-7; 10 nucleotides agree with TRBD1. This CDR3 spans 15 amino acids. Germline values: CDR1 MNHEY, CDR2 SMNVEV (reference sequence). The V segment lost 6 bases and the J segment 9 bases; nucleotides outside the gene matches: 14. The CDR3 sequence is CASSSGQGLIYRQYF. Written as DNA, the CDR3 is TGTGCCAGCAGCTCGGGACAGGGGCTTATCTATAGGCAGTACTTC.

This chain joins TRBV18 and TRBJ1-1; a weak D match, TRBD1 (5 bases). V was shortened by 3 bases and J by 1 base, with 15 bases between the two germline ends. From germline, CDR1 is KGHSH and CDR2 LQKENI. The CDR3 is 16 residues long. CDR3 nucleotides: TGTGCCAGCTCACCTTTGCTAGGACAAACGAACACTGAAGCTTTCTTT. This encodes CASSPLLGQTNTEAFF.

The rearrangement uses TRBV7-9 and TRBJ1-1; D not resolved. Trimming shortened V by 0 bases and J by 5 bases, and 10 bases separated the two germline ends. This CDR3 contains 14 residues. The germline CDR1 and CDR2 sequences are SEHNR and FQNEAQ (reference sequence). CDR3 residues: CASSLAGRATEAFF. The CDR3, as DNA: TGTGCCAGCAGCTTAGCCGGGAGGGCGACTGAAGCTTTCTTT. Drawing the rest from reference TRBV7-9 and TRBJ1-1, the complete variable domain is DTGVSQNPRHKITKRGQNVTFRCDPISEHNRLYWYRQTLGQGPEFLTYFQNEAQLEKSRLLSDRFSAERPKGSFSTLEIQRTEQGDSAMYLCASSLAGRATEAFFGQGTRLTVV.